The subject of this entry is one TCR beta chain. Ages ranged from about 18 to 100 years, with residence in about two dozen US areas. Participants reported their clinical history, and cohort assignment relied on those reports. These data are taken from a study of blood T cell repertoires in COVID-19. Overall study context: The origin of the acute and convalescent COVID-19 samples was the United States, Italy and Spain.

In the original workflow: Cell counts per sample came from amplifying reference gene primers. Sequencing used immunoSEQ multiplex PCR; TCRdb keeps in-frame clones, though not all of them. V and J calls and clone size come straight from that table; D and trimming were deduced from the DNA. There are 250,000 to 350,000 clones in the sample; around 89% occur only once, and 3.5% to 4.5% lies in the top ten. The length of the CDR3 is 14 residues. The germline gives CDR1 KGHSH, CDR2 LQKENI. V was pared by 4 bases and J by 0 bases, with 7 bases between. The receptor's source is a woman under 30 with acute COVID-19. The rearrangement uses TRBV18 and TRBJ1-3, with D tentatively TRBD1 (5 bases). The sample comprised PBMCs or T cells enriched from blood (not recorded which). The CDR3 DNA reads as TGTGCCAGCTCACTAGACAGCTCTGGAAACACCATATATTTT. Its translation: CASSLDSSGNTIYF.